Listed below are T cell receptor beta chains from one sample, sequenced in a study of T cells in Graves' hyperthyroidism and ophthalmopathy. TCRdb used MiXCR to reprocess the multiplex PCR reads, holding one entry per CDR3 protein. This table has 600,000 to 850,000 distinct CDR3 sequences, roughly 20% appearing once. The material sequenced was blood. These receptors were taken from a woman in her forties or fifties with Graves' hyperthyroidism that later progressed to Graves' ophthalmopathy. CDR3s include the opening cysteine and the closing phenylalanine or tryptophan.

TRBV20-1,CSANSGGQETQYF
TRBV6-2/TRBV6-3,CASTPGGRYNEQFF
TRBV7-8,CASSLETGTRYEQFF
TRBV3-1,CASSPAGVYNEQFF
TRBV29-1,CSVEGTTTGETQYF
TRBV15,CATSRDQQGGETQYF
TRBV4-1,CASSQEAGYNEQFF
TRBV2,CASSEALPYGYTF
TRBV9,CASSVRAGGDGYTF
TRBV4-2,CASSLSGTELYGYTF
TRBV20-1,CSASVAGGYTF
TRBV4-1,CASSQPWGSNELGQPQHF
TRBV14,CVSSQERGVNTDTQYF
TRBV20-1,CSVLTLAGGGTDTQYF
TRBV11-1,CASRELGTEAFF
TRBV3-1,CASSQGLTGTLSGPLHF
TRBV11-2,CASSLGLRQGTYGYTF
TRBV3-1,CASSQDVSGANVLTF
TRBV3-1,CASSLEGVGTSDTQYF
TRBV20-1,CSAHPAGGNRENEQFF
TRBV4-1,CASSQAPPGLASQETQYF
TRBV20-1,CSAETLGRLTYNEQFF
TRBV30,CAFQRTGFIGYTF
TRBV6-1,CASSPVRYRNYGYTF
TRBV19,CASSILSDTEAFF
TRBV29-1,CSVEQGVNTEAFF
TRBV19,CASSNGDSFYGYTF
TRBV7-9,CASSLTGLDEKLFF
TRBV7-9,CASSPPGPAAQETQYF
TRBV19,CASSISEAEAPLHF
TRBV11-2,CASSWGQGSEAFF
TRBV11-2,CASSLSGGRVTEAFF